This passage covers 7 T cell receptor beta chains from one sample sequenced in a study of monozygotic twins with cystic fibrosis. Assay: immunoSEQ multiplex PCR; the TCRdb copy retains only in-frame clones and omits some. The sample lists roughly 26,000 clones; around nine tenths were seen once. The sample taken for sequencing was blood. The source of these receptors is a girl between 2 and 10 years old with cystic fibrosis.

The chain links TRBV5-6 to TRBJ1-4; 12 positions agree with TRBD1. Per germline, CDR1 SGHDT and CDR2 YYEEEE. This CDR3 spans 17 amino acids. The V and J ends lost 2 bases and 7 bases, in that order; junction bases with no gene match: 9. Written as DNA, the CDR3 is TGTGCCAGCAGCTTAAACAGGGGACAGGGGGCGATTGAAAAACTGTTTTTT. Translating gives CASSLNRGQGAIEKLFF.

The genes are TRBV5-1 and TRBJ1-6; TRBD1 matches 7 bases. Per the germline V gene, CDR1 is SGHRS and CDR2 is YFSETQ. V shed 6 bases, J shed 5 bases, and the junction held 5 bases outside the gene matches. This CDR3 is built from 14 residues. CDR3: CASNFGTDNSPLHF. Here the CDR3 DNA reads TGCGCCAGCAATTTCGGGACAGATAATTCACCCCTCCACTTT.

The gene calls are TRBV2 and TRBJ2-7; TRBD1 might be the D (6 bases). Between the trimmed V and J ends, which lost 8 bases and 9 bases, there was a span of 17 bases. The CDR3 is 12 residues long. Germline-derived CDR1 and CDR2 are SNHLY and FYNNEI. The CDR3 DNA follows: TGTGCCAGCGGGGGCCCAGGGGCGCCGCAGTACTTC. The encoded protein is CASGGPGAPQYF.

The chain combines TRBV6-5 with TRBJ2-7; 7 nucleotides match TRBD1. Per the germline V gene, CDR1 is MNHEY and CDR2 is SVGAGI. V shed 4 bases and J 3 bases; nucleotides not matched to a gene: 6. The CDR3 has 14 amino acids. CDR3 amino acids: CASSFDRVGYEQYF. For the CDR3, the DNA is TGTGCCAGCAGTTTCGACAGGGTCGGCTACGAGCAGTACTTC.

The genes are TRBV6-5 and TRBJ2-1; D remains unclear. V was clipped by 9 bases and J by 11 bases, with 26 bases between them. Germline-derived CDR1 and CDR2 are MNHEY and SVGAGI. This CDR3 is built from 15 residues. The CDR3 coding sequence is TGTGCCAGTAAAAACGCTGGAAAGAGCAAGATGCAGCAGTTCTTC. Residues: CASKNAGKSKMQQFF.

This clone has a handful of counts. The V and J genes are TRBV2 and TRBJ1-1, with no clear D. This CDR3 has 14 residues. Between the trimmed V and J ends, which lost 3 bases and 0 bases, there was a span of 8 bases. Germline CDR1 is SNHLY and CDR2 is FYNNEI. The CDR3 DNA sequence: TGTGCCAGCAGTGAGTTCTTTATGAACACTGAAGCTTTCTTT. Protein: CASSEFFMNTEAFF. Full variable domain (outside the CDR3, taken from reference TRBV2 and TRBJ1-1): EPEVTQTPSHQVTQMGQEVILRCVPISNHLYFYWYRQILGQKVEFLVSFYNNEISEKSEIFDDQFSVERPDGSNFTLKIRSTKLEDSAMYFCASSEFFMNTEAFFGQGTRLTVV.

The gene calls are TRBV6-5 and TRBJ2-7; TRBD1 aligns across 8 bases. Trimming removed 6 bases from V and 1 base from J; junction bases left unmatched: 8. Looked up from germline, CDR1 is MNHEY and CDR2 is SVGAGI. There are 15 residues in the CDR3. DNA of the CDR3: TGTGCCAGCAGCCCGAGAGGACAGGGATCCTACGAGCAGTACTTC. Protein product: CASSPRGQGSYEQYF.